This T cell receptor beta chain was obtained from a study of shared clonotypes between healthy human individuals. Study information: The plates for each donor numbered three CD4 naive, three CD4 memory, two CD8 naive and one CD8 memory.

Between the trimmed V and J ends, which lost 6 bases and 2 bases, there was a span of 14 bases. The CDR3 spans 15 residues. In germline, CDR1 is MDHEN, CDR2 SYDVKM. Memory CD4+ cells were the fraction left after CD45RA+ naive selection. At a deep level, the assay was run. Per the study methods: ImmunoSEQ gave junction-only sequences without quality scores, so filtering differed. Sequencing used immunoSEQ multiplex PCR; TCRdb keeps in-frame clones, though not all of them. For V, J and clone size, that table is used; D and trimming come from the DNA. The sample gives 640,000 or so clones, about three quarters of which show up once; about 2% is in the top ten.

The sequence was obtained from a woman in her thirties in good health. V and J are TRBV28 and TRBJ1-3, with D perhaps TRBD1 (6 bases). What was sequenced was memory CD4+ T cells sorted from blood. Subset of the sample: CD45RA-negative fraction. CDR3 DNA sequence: TGTGCCAGCAGGGGACTAGGGGGTACTGGAAACACCATATATTTT. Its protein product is CASRGLGGTGNTIYF.